This record covers a single TCR beta chain. The CDR3 is 15 amino acids. Trimming left V 0 bases short and J 1 base short, with 7 bases between. Per germline, CDR1 SGHRS and CDR2 YFSETQ. The data derive from a study of blood T cell repertoires in COVID-19. Study-level background: Sources were T cells, B-cell-depleted T cells, or PBMCs; the material itself was cDNA or gDNA.

The method was immunoSEQ multiplex PCR; TCRdb's version includes in-frame clones alone and lacks a portion of them. This table has 350,000 to 450,000 clones, 85% appearing once. The chain combines TRBV5-1 with TRBJ2-2; no clear D gene. Source material: peripheral blood. The receptor was derived from a woman between 18 and 29 years old with acute or convalescent COVID-19. The CDR3 nucleotides read TGCGCCAGCAGCTTGGCCCCGGGGAACACCGGGGAGCTGTTTTTT. It codes for CASSLAPGNTGELFF.